This TCR beta chain comes out of a study of shared clonotypes between healthy human individuals. Positive CCR7 selection of CD45RO-negative cells yielded the naive CD8 cells, and terminally differentiated effector memory CD45RA+ cells were excluded. The protocol was immunoSEQ multiplex PCR, while the TCRdb copy is restricted to in-frame clones and leaves out a portion. The data contain some 2.1 million clones, around 93% of them seen just once; the ten biggest clones take up around 1.8%. The CDR3 loop spans 14 amino acids. The V and J ends lost 5 bases and 5 bases, in that order; junction bases with no gene match: 6. Germline CDR1 LNHDA, CDR2 SQIVND (reference sequence).

Sequenced: naive CD8+ T cells from PBMCs. This receptor was obtained from a young man in good health. Some clones in this sample may be carry-over from other donors' samples. The chain couples TRBV19 to TRBJ2-7; TRBD1 matches at 10 bases. The CDR3 loop reads CASSARTGGDEQYF. CDR3 DNA sequence: TGTGCCAGTAGTGCCCGGACAGGGGGAGACGAGCAGTACTTC.